These 26 T cell receptor beta chains share one sample of origin, sequenced in a study of PD-1 blockade in classical Hodgkin lymphoma. Stated time point: cycle 4 day 1 (C4D1), after 5 to 7 weeks of nivolumab. Brentuximab vedotin exposure varied, and every patient relapsed after autologous stem cell transplantation. Sequencing was performed with immunoSEQ multiplex PCR; in TCRdb, only in-frame clones are kept and a portion is missing. In the table there are under 40,000 clones, approximately 85% of which are singletons. The sequencing here drew on peripheral blood mononuclear cells (PBMCs), taken before the fourth cycle of nivolumab. The receptor set was obtained from a human donor with classical Hodgkin lymphoma.

The chain combines TRBV28 with TRBJ2-7; D gene ambiguous. Trimming left V 5 bases short and J 3 bases short, with 5 bases between. CDR3 length: 11 amino acids. Germline V gene sequence: CDR1 MDHEN, CDR2 SYDVKM. The CDR3 DNA reads TGTGCCAGCAGTCAAGACTACGAGCAGTACTTC. The encoded protein is CASSQDYEQYF.

V and J are TRBV5-1 and TRBJ1-3; 10 bases line up with TRBD1. The CDR3 has 14 amino acids. Trimming cost V 7 bases and J 1 base; bases outside gene matches: 2. CDR1 is SGHRS, CDR2 YFSETQ, per germline. The CDR3 sequence: CASRDRGSGNTIYF. The CDR3 nucleotides read TGCGCCAGCCGGGACAGGGGATCTGGAAACACCATATATTTT.

This chain joins TRBV5-8 and TRBJ1-5; TRBD1 matches 7 bases. The germline CDR1 and CDR2 sequences are SGHTS and YDEGEE. Unmatched junction bases numbered 4, after V lost 1 base and J lost 6 bases. The CDR3 has 14 amino acids. CDR3 coding DNA: TGTGCCAGCAGCTTGAGAGGGGGCGGTCAGCCCCAGCATTTT. Encoded protein: CASSLRGGGQPQHF.

Relative to its sample, this clone is medium-sized. V gene TRBV2 combines with J gene TRBJ2-1; 10 bases map to TRBD2. Unmatched junction bases numbered 8, after V lost 2 bases and J lost 7 bases. The germline gives CDR1 SNHLY, CDR2 FYNNEI. This CDR3 is built from 16 residues. CDR3 in amino acids: CASSEKVAGGLNEQFF. The CDR3 DNA is TGTGCCAGCAGTGAAAAGGTAGCGGGAGGCCTTAATGAGCAGTTCTTC.

V gene TRBV6-6 combines with J gene TRBJ2-7, with D perhaps TRBD1 or TRBD2 (5 bases each). The CDR3 has 16 amino acids. CDR1 and CDR2 from the germline V gene are MNHNY and SVGAGI (reference sequence). V lost 1 base to trimming and J lost 7 bases, with 20 bases between them. This CDR3 reads CASSYWGGREIGEQYF. DNA of the CDR3: TGTGCCAGCAGTTACTGGGGCGGCAGGGAGATTGGGGAGCAGTACTTC.

V is TRBV7-6 and J is TRBJ2-1; possibly TRBD2 for D (7 bases). CDR1 SGHVS and CDR2 FNYEAQ come from the germline V gene. V lost 0 bases to trimming and J lost 0 bases, with 15 bases between them. The CDR3 extends over 18 amino acids. The CDR3 DNA reads as TGTGCCAGCAGCTTAGCGTTAGGGGGAGGGAGCTCCTACAATGAGCAGTTCTTC. It specifies CASSLALGGGSSYNEQFF.

The chain carries TRBV7-6 and TRBJ2-2; 10 bases agree with TRBD1. CDR1 and CDR2 from the germline V gene are SGHVS and FNYEAQ. The CDR3 is made up of 15 amino acids. V shed 3 bases, J shed 4 bases, and the junction held 2 bases outside the gene matches. The DNA of the CDR3 is TGTGCCAGCAGCTTCCGGGACAGGGGCACCGGGGAGCTGTTTTTT. The encoded protein is CASSFRDRGTGELFF.

V gene TRBV28 combines with J gene TRBJ2-7; D might be TRBD1 (6 bases). This CDR3 has 13 residues. In germline, CDR1 is MDHEN, CDR2 SYDVKM. Trimming pared 5 bases from V and 5 bases from J, leaving 13 bases between. As DNA, the CDR3 is TGTGCCAGCAGTCCTTGGGGGCCCCACGAGCAGTACTTC. Translation: CASSPWGPHEQYF.

This chain joins TRBV19 and TRBJ1-1; possibly TRBD1 for D (5 bases). The CDR3 has 16 amino acids. Trimming took off 1 base at V and 4 bases at J, with 16 bases between the two ends. Germline V gives CDR1 LNHDA, CDR2 SQIVND (reference sequence). CDR3 coding DNA: TGTGCCAGTAGTATAGTGGGACGCTCGTTGGGCACTGAAGCTTTCTTT. Amino acids: CASSIVGRSLGTEAFF.

The J gene is TRBJ1-1, the V gene TRBV27; no definite D call. V shed 0 bases and J shed 8 bases, with 10 bases lying between them. CDR3 size: 13 residues. Germline V gene sequence: CDR1 MNHEY, CDR2 SMNVEV (reference sequence). DNA for the CDR3: TGTGCCAGCAGTTTATCTAGCGGCATAGAAGCTTTCTTT. It specifies CASSLSSGIEAFF.

A remark on this clone: No conserved phenylalanine or tryptophan ends this CDR3, so it is likely a read error. The rearrangement joins TRBV5-4 to TRBJ2-7, with D hard to call. Germline CDR1 SGHNT, CDR2 YYREEE (reference sequence). The V end lost 4 bases, the J end lost 6 bases, and 14 bases lay between the germline ends. This CDR3 has 13 amino acids. DNA for the CDR3: TGTGCCAGCAGCGGACCACAGATTGGCGAGCAGTACCTC. As protein: CASSGPQIGEQYL.

This chain connects TRBV5-1 to TRBJ2-1; maybe TRBD1 (5 bases). The CDR3 length is 18 residues. The germline V gene has CDR1 SGHRS and CDR2 YFSETQ. Trimming removed 3 bases at V and 4 bases at J, with 23 bases between. The CDR3 sequence: CASSSSAWGTRPYNEQFF. CDR3 in DNA: TGCGCCAGCAGCTCTTCTGCATGGGGCACGAGGCCTTACAATGAGCAGTTCTTC.

The V and J genes are TRBV28 and TRBJ1-2; 9 bases fit TRBD1. V lost 6 bases to trimming and J lost 7 bases; unmatched junction nucleotides: 6. The CDR3 runs to 13 residues. Per germline, CDR1 MDHEN and CDR2 SYDVKM. The chain's CDR3 is CASREQGARGYTF. In DNA, the CDR3 is TGTGCCAGCAGAGAACAGGGGGCCCGTGGCTACACCTTC.

The chain uses TRBV28 and TRBJ1-4; 7 bases map to TRBD1. CDR3 length equals 17 residues. CDR1 and CDR2 from the germline V gene are MDHEN and SYDVKM. Trimming at V came to 5 bases and at J to 8 bases, leaving 17 bases not matched to a gene. The CDR3 DNA follows: TGTGCCAGCAGTCTACTAGCACCGACAGGGTTAAGGGAAAAACTGTTTTTT. The encoded protein is CASSLLAPTGLREKLFF.

This sequence joins TRBV19 and TRBJ1-1; 9 bases fit TRBD1. Germline lookup yields CDR1 LNHDA and CDR2 SQIVND (reference sequence). CDR3 length: 16 residues. The V gene end was trimmed by 1 base and the J gene end by 5 bases; junction bases not matched to a gene: 8. CDR3 bases: TGTGCCAGTAGTATAGGAACGGGACAGGGTCGGACTGAAGCTTTCTTT. Protein: CASSIGTGQGRTEAFF.

The rearrangement links TRBV4-3 to TRBJ1-1; D might be TRBD1 (5 bases). The germline V gene has CDR1 LGHNA and CDR2 YSLEER. The ends were cut back, 4 bases at V and 3 bases at J, with 12 bases in the middle. This CDR3 contains 14 residues. In nucleotides, the CDR3 is TGCGCCAGCAGCCTCCAGGGCGGTGACACTGAAGCTTTCTTT. Its protein product is CASSLQGGDTEAFF.

J is TRBJ1-1 and V is TRBV7-2; TRBD1 matches at 7 bases. The V and J ends lost 0 bases and 5 bases, in that order; junction bases with no gene match: 18. CDR1 and CDR2 from the germline V gene are SGHTA and FQGNSA. The CDR3 runs 19 residues. The CDR3 reads CASSLAPQGEPRRYTEAFF. CDR3 coding DNA: TGTGCCAGCAGCTTAGCGCCCCAGGGGGAGCCCAGAAGGTATACTGAAGCTTTCTTT. Combining the CDR3 with reference TRBV7-2 and TRBJ1-1 gives the whole variable domain GAGVSQSPSNKVTEKGKDVELRCDPISGHTALYWYRQSLGQGLEFLIYFQGNSAPDKSGLPSDRFSAERTGGSVSTLTIQRTQQEDSAVYLCASSLAPQGEPRRYTEAFFGQGTRLTVV.

The chain employs TRBV5-1 and TRBJ2-7; 9 bases are shared with TRBD1. The CDR3 is made up of 15 amino acids. The germline V gene has CDR1 SGHRS and CDR2 YFSETQ. The J segment lost 3 bases and the V segment lost 3 bases, leaving 7 bases of the junction unmatched. The chain's CDR3 is CASSSGTGFFYEQYF. As DNA, the CDR3 is TGCGCCAGCAGCTCCGGGACAGGGTTCTTCTACGAGCAGTACTTC.

This clone was detected only once. The chain links TRBV6-5 to TRBJ1-1; D unclear. CDR3 length: 13 amino acids. Looked up from germline, CDR1 is MNHEY and CDR2 is SVGAGI. Trimming stripped 5 bases from V and 4 bases from J, with 11 bases between. The CDR3: CASSRPPGTEAFF. Written as DNA, the CDR3 is TGTGCCAGCAGTAGGCCTCCCGGCACTGAAGCTTTCTTT.

The chain employs TRBV4-3 and TRBJ2-1; D unresolved. V was trimmed by 2 bases and J by 4 bases, leaving 12 bases between them. The V gene's germline CDR1 is LGHNA and CDR2 YSLEER. CDR3 length: 15 amino acids. CDR3 sequence reads: CASSQLGSLYNEQFF. The CDR3 nucleotides are TGCGCCAGCAGCCAACTGGGGTCCCTTTACAATGAGCAGTTCTTC.

The table lists this clone with a count of one. The CDR3 sequence is CASSNPGGGSYNEQFF. The DNA of the CDR3 is TGTGCCAGTAGTAACCCAGGCGGGGGTTCCTACAATGAGCAGTTCTTC. The chain carries TRBV19 and TRBJ2-1; TRBD2 matches 7 bases. The CDR3 consists of 16 residues. Trimming cost V 4 bases and J 1 base; bases outside gene matches: 7. Germline V CDR1 and CDR2: LNHDA, SQIVND (reference sequence).

This clone was counted once. The genes are TRBV12-5 and TRBJ1-1, with a weak D call TRBD1 (6 bases). Germline V lookup: CDR1 LGHNT, CDR2 FRNRAP. The length of the CDR3 is 14 residues. Trimming shortened V by 7 bases and J by 1 base, and 13 bases separated the two germline ends. The CDR3, as DNA: TGTGCTAGTGCCAACACAGGGTCGAACACTGAAGCTTTCTTT. Its protein product is CASANTGSNTEAFF.

V gene TRBV4-3 combines with J gene TRBJ1-2; D is unresolved. Germline assignment: CDR1 LGHNA and CDR2 YSLEER. Trimming took 4 bases from V and 8 from J, leaving 11 bases between them. The length of the CDR3 is 12 residues. The CDR3 region has the DNA TGCGCCAGCAGCCCGGGCCGGAGCGGCTACACCTTC. It codes for CASSPGRSGYTF.

This rearrangement joins TRBV4-2 to TRBJ1-4; 9 bases agree with TRBD1. Germline V lookup: CDR1 LGHNA, CDR2 YNFKEQ. V trimming: 0 bases; J trimming: 0 bases; junction bases outside the gene matches: 2. The CDR3 spans 17 residues. CDR3 nucleotide sequence: TGTGCCAGCAGCCAAGATACAGGGGGCGCAACTAATGAAAAACTGTTTTTT. It specifies CASSQDTGGATNEKLFF.

V usage is TRBV27 and J usage is TRBJ1-6; tentatively, D is TRBD1 (6 bases). This CDR3 contains 15 residues. Trimming took 5 bases from V and 10 from J, leaving 18 bases between them. The germline V gene encodes CDR1 MNHEY and CDR2 SMNVEV (reference sequence). CDR3 in amino acids: CASSPPGGAFSPLHF. For the CDR3, the DNA is TGTGCCAGCAGTCCCCCCGGGGGCGCCTTCTCACCCCTCCACTTT.

In this sample, this clone turned up once. The chain links TRBV15 to TRBJ2-1; 7 bases are shared with TRBD1. V dropped 6 bases and J dropped 5; count of bases not matched to a gene: 10. The CDR3 extends over 15 amino acids. Germline CDR1 LNHNV, CDR2 YYDKDF (reference sequence). CDR3 region: CATSRGPGRNNEQFF. The DNA for the CDR3 is TGTGCCACCAGTAGGGGGCCGGGACGGAACAATGAGCAGTTCTTC.